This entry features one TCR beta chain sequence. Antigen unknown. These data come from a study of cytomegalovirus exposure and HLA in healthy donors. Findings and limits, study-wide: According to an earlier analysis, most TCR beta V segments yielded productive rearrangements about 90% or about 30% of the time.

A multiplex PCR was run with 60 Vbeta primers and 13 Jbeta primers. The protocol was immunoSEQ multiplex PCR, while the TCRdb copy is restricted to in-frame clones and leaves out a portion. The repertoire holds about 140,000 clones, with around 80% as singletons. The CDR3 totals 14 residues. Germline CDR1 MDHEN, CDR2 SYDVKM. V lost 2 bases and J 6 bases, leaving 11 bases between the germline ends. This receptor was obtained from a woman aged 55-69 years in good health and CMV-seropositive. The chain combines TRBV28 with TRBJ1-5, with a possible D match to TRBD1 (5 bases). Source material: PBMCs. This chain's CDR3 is CASSLDRGSQPQHF. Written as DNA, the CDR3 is TGTGCCAGCAGTTTAGACCGGGGGTCTCAGCCCCAGCATTTT.